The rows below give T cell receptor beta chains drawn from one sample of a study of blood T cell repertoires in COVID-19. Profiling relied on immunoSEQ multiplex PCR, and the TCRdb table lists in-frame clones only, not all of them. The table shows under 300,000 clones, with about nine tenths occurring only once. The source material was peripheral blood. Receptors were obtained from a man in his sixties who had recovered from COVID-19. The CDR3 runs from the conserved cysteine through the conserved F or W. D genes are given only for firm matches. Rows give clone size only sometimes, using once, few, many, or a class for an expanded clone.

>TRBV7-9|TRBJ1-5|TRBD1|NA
TGTGCCAGCAGCCCGGGACAGGGGATAGGCAATCAGCCCCAGCATTTT
CASSPGQGIGNQPQHF
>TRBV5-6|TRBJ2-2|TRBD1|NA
TGTGCCAGCAGCTTATTAGACAGGGTCACCGGGGAGCTGTTTTTT
CASSLLDRVTGELFF
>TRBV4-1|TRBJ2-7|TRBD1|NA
TGCGCCAGCAGCCTTGGCGGGACAGGGTCGTACGAGCAGTACTTC
CASSLGGTGSYEQYF
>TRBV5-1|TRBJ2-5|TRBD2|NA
TGCGCCAGCAGCTTGGACGGCGGGGGGGCAGAGACCCAGTACTTC
CASSLDGGGAETQYF
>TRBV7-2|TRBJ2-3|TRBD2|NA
TGTGCCAGCAGCTTACGCCTCGGGGGGGTCACAGATACGCAGTATTTT
CASSLRLGGVTDTQYF
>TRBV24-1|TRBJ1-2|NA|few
TGTGCCACCAGTCAGCAGTGGAGTAACTATGGCTACACCTTC
CATSQQWSNYGYTF
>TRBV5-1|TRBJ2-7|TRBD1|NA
TGCGCCAGCAGCTCTACCGGGACAGGGGGCCCCTACGAGCAGTACTTC
CASSSTGTGGPYEQYF
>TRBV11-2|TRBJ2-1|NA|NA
TGTGCCAGCAGCCTGTCCCATGAGCAGTTCTTC
CASSLSHEQFF
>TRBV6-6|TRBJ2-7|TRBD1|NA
TGTGCCAGCAGTTACGGAGACAGGGCCTACGAGCAGTACTTC
CASSYGDRAYEQYF
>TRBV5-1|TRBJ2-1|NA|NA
TGCGCCAGCAGCCTGAACTTCAATGAGCAGTTCTTC
CASSLNFNEQFF
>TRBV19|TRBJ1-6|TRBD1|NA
TGTGCCAGTAGTATTAGGACAGGACGGTCCTCACCCCTCCACTTT
CASSIRTGRSSPLHF
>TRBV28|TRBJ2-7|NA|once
TGTGCCAGCAGTTCCCCAGATCCCTACGAGCAGTACTTC
CASSSPDPYEQYF
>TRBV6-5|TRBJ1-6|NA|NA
TGTGCCAGTGCTCAGACACCCTATAATTCACCCCTCCACTTT
CASAQTPYNSPLHF
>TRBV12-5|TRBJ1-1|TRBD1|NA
TGTGCTAGTGGTTTGACCAGGACAGGGGGCTTTATTGAAGCTTTCTTT
CASGLTRTGGFIEAFF
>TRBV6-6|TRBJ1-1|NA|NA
TGTGCCAGCATGGAGGGGGGGTGGGGCACTGAAGCTTTCTTT
CASMEGGWGTEAFF
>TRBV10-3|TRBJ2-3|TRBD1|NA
TGTGCCATCAGGGGGACAGACACAGATACGCAGTATTTT
CAIRGTDTDTQYF
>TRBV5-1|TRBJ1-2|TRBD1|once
TGCGCCAGCAGCTTGGTGGGACAGGGGGCTGGTGGCTACACCTTC
CASSLVGQGAGGYTF
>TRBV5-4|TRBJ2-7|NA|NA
TGTGCCAGCAGCTTCGCAGGTCCCTACGAGCAGTACTTC
CASSFAGPYEQYF
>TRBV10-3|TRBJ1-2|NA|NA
TGTGCCATCAGTGAGGCCTGGGACACTGGTAACTATGGCTACACCTTC
CAISEAWDTGNYGYTF
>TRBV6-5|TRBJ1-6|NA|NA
TGTGCCAGCAGTCAGACAGGCTACTCACCCCTCCACTTT
CASSQTGYSPLHF
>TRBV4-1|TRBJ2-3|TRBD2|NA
TGCGCCAGCAGACTCGCCGGGACTAGGAGCGATACGCAGTATTTT
CASRLAGTRSDTQYF
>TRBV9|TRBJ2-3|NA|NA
TGTGCCAGCAGCGTCCTCTCGGGTCCCACAGATACGCAGTATTTT
CASSVLSGPTDTQYF
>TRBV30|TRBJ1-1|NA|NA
TGTGCCTGGAGTGTACAGAGGAACACTGAAGCTTTCTTT
CAWSVQRNTEAFF
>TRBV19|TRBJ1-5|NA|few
TGTGCCAGTAGGAGGGCTCAGGGGAATCAGCCCCAGCATTTT
CASRRAQGNQPQHF
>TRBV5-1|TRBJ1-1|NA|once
TGCGCCAGCAGTAGAGGACAGATTAACACTGAAGCTTTCTTT
CASSRGQINTEAFF
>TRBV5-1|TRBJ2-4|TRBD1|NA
TGCGCCAGCAGCTTTCACAGGGGGACGCTAGCCAAAAACATTCAGTACTTC
CASSFHRGTLAKNIQYF
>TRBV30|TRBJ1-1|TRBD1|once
TGTGCCTGGAGTGTACTTTTGCGGGACAGGGTAGCTTTCTTT
CAWSVLLRDRVAFF
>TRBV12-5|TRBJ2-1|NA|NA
TGTGCTAGTGGTTTGGCGCCGACGGGAAATGAGCAGTTCTTC
CASGLAPTGNEQFF
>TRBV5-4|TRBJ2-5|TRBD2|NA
TGTGCCAGCAGCTTAGAGCGGGGGCAAGAGACCCAGTACTTC
CASSLERGQETQYF
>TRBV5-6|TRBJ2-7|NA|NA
TGTGCCAGCAGCTTTGAGAGCGGTCTGAGGGAGCAGTACTTC
CASSFESGLREQYF
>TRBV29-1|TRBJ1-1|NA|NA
TGCAGCGTTGACAGGACTGAAGCTTTCTTT
CSVDRTEAFF
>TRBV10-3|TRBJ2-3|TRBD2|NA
TGTGCCATCAGTGAGAGCCCTAGCGGGGGACCCACAGATACGCAGTATTTT
CAISESPSGGPTDTQYF
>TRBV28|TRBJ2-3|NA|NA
TGTGCCAGCAGGATAGGACAGTACACAGATACGCAGTATTTT
CASRIGQYTDTQYF
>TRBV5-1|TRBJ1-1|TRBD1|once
TGCGCCAGCAGCTTGACCCGGGACAGGGTAGGACAAACTGAAGCTTTCTTT
CASSLTRDRVGQTEAFF
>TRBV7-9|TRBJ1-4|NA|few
TGTGCCAGCAGCTCGAATCGAGGAGGGAACGATGAAAAACTGTTTTTT
CASSSNRGGNDEKLFF
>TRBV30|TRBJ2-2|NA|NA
TGTGCCTGGAGCACAGAAGGGGTCTACTACACCGGGGAGCTGTTTTTT
CAWSTEGVYYTGELFF
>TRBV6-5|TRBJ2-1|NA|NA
TGTGCCAGCAGTTACCCCAACAGAAACGAGCAGTTCTTC
CASSYPNRNEQFF
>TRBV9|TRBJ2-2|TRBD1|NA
TGTGCCAGCAGCGTATATGTTGGGACAGGTAACACCGGGGAGCTGTTTTTT
CASSVYVGTGNTGELFF
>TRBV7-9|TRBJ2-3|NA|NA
TGTGCCACCCAGGAGGGTGCGATAGATACGCAGTATTTT
CATQEGAIDTQYF
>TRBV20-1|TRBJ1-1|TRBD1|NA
TGCAGTGCTAGTTACCCAGGGGGAAGGGAGGCTTTCTTT
CSASYPGGREAFF
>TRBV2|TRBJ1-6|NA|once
TGTGCCAGCAGTCCTAGCCATTCACCCCTCCACTTT
CASSPSHSPLHF
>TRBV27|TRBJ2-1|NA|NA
TGTGCCAGCACCCTCCTGGGCATAATCGATGAGCAGTTCTTC
CASTLLGIIDEQFF
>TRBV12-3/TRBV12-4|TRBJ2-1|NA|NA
TGTGCCAGCAGTTCCCTCGGTGGCAATGAGCAGTTCTTC
CASSSLGGNEQFF
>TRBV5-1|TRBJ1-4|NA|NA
TGCGCCAGCAGTACTGAGAGCCTTAATGAAAAACTGTTTTTT
CASSTESLNEKLFF
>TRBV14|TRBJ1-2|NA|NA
TGTGCCAGCAGCCTGATCGGCGGGGGACGTGGCTATACCTTC
CASSLIGGGRGYTF
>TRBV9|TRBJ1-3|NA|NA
TGTGCCAGCAGCGTAGCGGCGGGCGGGTACACCATATATTTT
CASSVAAGGYTIYF
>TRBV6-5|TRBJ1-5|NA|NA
TGTGCCAGCGGCGGCCAGCTAAATCAGCCCCAGCATTTT
CASGGQLNQPQHF
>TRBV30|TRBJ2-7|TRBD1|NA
TGTGCCTGGACCCTCGGGGCAGGGGGTTCCTACGAGCAGTACTTC
CAWTLGAGGSYEQYF
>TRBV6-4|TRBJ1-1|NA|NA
TGTGCCAGCAGGCCACGGGGAGCAGGTTGGCCTGAAGCTTTCTTT
CASRPRGAGWPEAFF
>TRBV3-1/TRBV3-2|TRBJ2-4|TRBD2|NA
TGTGCCAGCAGGAGGACTAGCGGGGTCCAACAAAACATTCAGTACTTC
CASRRTSGVQQNIQYF
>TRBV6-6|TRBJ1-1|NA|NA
TGTGCCAGCGCCCTCCTCAGGAACACTGAAGCTTTCTTT
CASALLRNTEAFF